The 28 T cell receptor beta chains presented below share a single source sample, sequenced in a study of blood T cell repertoires in COVID-19 (dated by TCRdb to 2019 to 2021). Library preparation used the immunoSEQ multiplex PCR assay. TCRdb stores this immuneACCESS table with in-frame sequences only. Part of the clones is absent; in the studies checked, under half of the shortfall reflects unresolved V genes, and no reason is known for the rest. Counted in this sample were 200,000 or so clones; over 75% of them appeared once. Together, the top ten hold 11% of the sample. The sample was peripheral blood. The receptors originated from a human donor with active or convalescent COVID-19. The donor label of this sample is uncertain.

The chain recombines TRBV3-1 (or the pseudogene TRBV3-2) with TRBJ1-1; 7 positions match TRBD1. Trimming at V came to 4 bases and at J to 3 bases, leaving 5 bases not matched to a gene. Looked up from germline, CDR1 is LGHDT and CDR2 is YNNKEL (reference sequence). The CDR3 consists of 14 residues. CDR3 region: CASSPGTDYTEAFF. In DNA, the CDR3 is TGTGCCAGCAGCCCCGGGACAGATTACACTGAAGCTTTCTTT.

The chain is built from TRBV5-1 and TRBJ1-6; 7 bases line up with TRBD1. Per the germline V gene, CDR1 is SGHRS and CDR2 is YFSETQ. This CDR3 comprises 16 residues. Losses at the gene ends were 4 bases for V and 7 bases for J; bases not matched to a gene: 11. CDR3 coding DNA: TGCGCCAGCAGCCAGGCAGGGACAGTGTCCAATTCACCCCTCCACTTT. Its protein is CASSQAGTVSNSPLHF.

This chain joins TRBV5-1 and TRBJ2-2; TRBD2 matches 7 bases. There are 17 residues in the CDR3. From germline, CDR1 is SGHRS and CDR2 YFSETQ. V gave up 0 bases and J gave up 2 bases; unmatched junction bases: 7. This CDR3 is CASSLAPSGDNTGELFF. The CDR3 DNA reads TGCGCCAGCAGCTTGGCCCCGAGCGGGGATAACACCGGGGAGCTGTTTTTT.

This clone was detected only once. The genes are TRBV7-6 and TRBJ1-5; D is uncertain. This CDR3 region has 14 residues. CDR1 and CDR2 (germline): SGHVS, FNYEAQ. The ends were cut back, 1 base at V and 7 bases at J, with 11 bases in the middle. Here the CDR3 reads CASSLDSSGQPQHF. DNA of the CDR3: TGTGCCAGCAGCTTAGACAGTTCGGGGCAGCCCCAGCATTTT. The complete variable domain, with remaining parts taken from reference TRBV7-6 and TRBJ1-5, reads GAGVSQSPRYKVTKRGQDVALRCDPISGHVSLYWYRQALGQGPEFLTYFNYEAQQDKSGLPNDRFSAERPEGSISTLTIQRTEQRDSAMYRCASSLDSSGQPQHFGDGTRLSIL.

The chain joins TRBV5-1 to TRBJ2-1; 8 bases fit TRBD2. Germline-derived CDR1 and CDR2 are SGHRS and YFSETQ. The CDR3 length is 14 residues. The junction had 9 bases not matched to a gene; V was cut back by 4 bases and J by 9 bases. The CDR3 coding sequence is TGCGCCAGCAGCCAAAAAGCGGGAGAGGGTGAGCAGTTCTTC. Protein: CASSQKAGEGEQFF.

The chain couples TRBV10-1 to TRBJ2-3, with 11 bases lining up with TRBD1. After removal of 6 bases from V and 6 bases from J, the junction contained 11 bases not matched to a gene. Germline loops: CDR1 WNHNN, CDR2 SYGVQD (reference sequence). CDR3 size: 16 residues. The CDR3, as DNA: TGCGCCAGCAGGCCCGGCGGACAGGGGGCAGGGGATACGCAGTATTTT. The encoded protein is CASRPGGQGAGDTQYF.

V is TRBV24-1 and J is TRBJ1-1, with a weak D call TRBD1 (6 bases). The V end was cut by 7 bases, the J end by 2 bases, with 16 bases between. Per the germline V gene, CDR1 is KGHDR and CDR2 is SFDVKD. The CDR3 spans 15 residues. The CDR3 protein is CATSPGVGGNTEAFF. The CDR3 DNA sequence: TGTGCCACCAGCCCAGGGGTAGGAGGTAACACTGAAGCTTTCTTT.

This clone has only one observation. The chain joins TRBV5-5 to TRBJ2-7, with D perhaps matching TRBD1 (6 bases). Deletions cut 4 bases from V and 11 bases from J, with 19 bases between. The germline CDR1 and CDR2 sequences are SGHKS and YYEKEE (reference sequence). The CDR3 length is 13 residues. The CDR3 coding sequence is TGTGCCAGCAGCGGTCGGGGTCAGGGGAGCGAGTACTTC. The encoded protein is CASSGRGQGSEYF.

In its sample, this clone was seen a few times. V usage is TRBV4-1 and J usage is TRBJ2-4; the D is unclear. V lost 0 bases and J lost 0, with 9 bases in between. Per germline, CDR1 MGHRA and CDR2 YSYEKL. The CDR3 has 16 residues. The CDR3 nucleotides are TGCGCCAGCAGCCAAGAAGCCTCGGGAGCCAAAAACATTCAGTACTTC. Its protein product is CASSQEASGAKNIQYF.

The rearrangement links TRBV5-6 to TRBJ2-2, with 9 bases fitting TRBD2. The CDR3 extends over 16 amino acids. Trimming removed 2 bases from V and 4 bases from J; junction bases left unmatched: 6. Germline V gives CDR1 SGHDT, CDR2 YYEEEE. CDR3 residues: CASSFRTSVSTGELFF. CDR3 bases: TGTGCCAGCAGCTTTCGGACTAGCGTTAGCACCGGGGAGCTGTTTTTT.

The CDR3 region has the DNA TGTGCCAGCAGTCCCGGGACTAGGGGAACAGATACGCAGTATTTT. This sequence encodes CASSPGTRGTDTQYF. This chain uses TRBV6-2 or TRBV6-3 with TRBJ2-3, with 8 positions matching TRBD2. CDR3 size: 15 residues. CDR1 and CDR2 from the germline V gene are MNHEY and SVGEGT. After removal of 5 bases from V and 3 bases from J, the junction contained 7 bases not matched to a gene.

The chain recombines TRBV28 with TRBJ2-4; 9 bases are a match to TRBD2. V gave up 8 bases and J gave up 7 bases; unmatched junction bases: 6. This CDR3 has 13 amino acids. The germline gives CDR1 MDHEN, CDR2 SYDVKM. This CDR3 is CASSSGVRNIQYF. CDR3 DNA sequence: TGTGCCAGCTCTAGCGGGGTTAGGAACATTCAGTACTTC.

The chain uses TRBV28 and TRBJ1-3; D is perhaps TRBD1 (6 bases). CDR1 and CDR2 from the germline V gene are MDHEN and SYDVKM. V shed 6 bases and J shed 0 bases, with 12 bases lying between them. The CDR3 contains 15 residues. The CDR3 nucleotides are TGTGCCAGCAGGGTACAGGGTCTCTCTGGAAACACCATATATTTT. Residues: CASRVQGLSGNTIYF.

This clone was found once. V gene TRBV11-1 combines with J gene TRBJ1-6; 9 bases fit TRBD1. There are 15 residues in the CDR3. CDR1 is SGHAT and CDR2 is FQDESV in the germline V gene (reference sequence). Trimming cost V 4 bases and J 10 bases; bases outside gene matches: 8. CDR3 residues: CASSWGTGIESPLHF. CDR3 sequence (DNA): TGTGCCAGCAGCTGGGGGACAGGGATTGAGTCACCCCTCCACTTT. Full variable domain (rest looked up from reference TRBV11-1 and TRBJ1-6): EAEVAQSPRYKITEKSQAVAFWCDPISGHATLYWYRQILGQGPELLVQFQDESVVDDSQLPKDRFSAERLKGVDSTLKIQPAELGDSAMYLCASSWGTGIESPLHFGNGTRLTVT.

The rearrangement uses TRBV6-6 and TRBJ2-1; 11 positions agree with TRBD2. This CDR3 has 15 amino acids. The trim removed 1 base at V and 6 bases at J, leaving 2 bases unmatched. The germline V gene encodes CDR1 MNHNY and CDR2 SVGAGI (reference sequence). The CDR3 region has the DNA TGTGCCAGCAGTTACTTTGGGACTAGCGGCAATGAGCAGTTCTTC. It encodes CASSYFGTSGNEQFF.

The chain has TRBV9 and TRBJ1-2; 12 bases line up with TRBD1. The CDR3 totals 16 residues. CDR1 and CDR2 from the germline V gene are SGDLS and YYNGEE. V was pared by 0 bases and J by 8 bases, with 8 bases of the junction left unmatched. DNA of the CDR3: TGTGCCAGCAGCGTAGCTACGGGACAGGGGGCTTTGGGCTACACCTTC. This codes for CASSVATGQGALGYTF.

The chain couples TRBV2 to TRBJ2-3, with 10 bases lining up with TRBD2. This CDR3 spans 15 amino acids. J gave up 1 base and V 6 bases, and 4 bases lay outside the gene matches. In germline, CDR1 is SNHLY, CDR2 FYNNEI. CDR3 DNA: TGTGCCAGCAGGGTAGCGGGAGGCGGCACAGATACGCAGTATTTT. It yields the protein CASRVAGGGTDTQYF.

This clone was seen more than once but under ten times. J is TRBJ2-1 and V is TRBV5-4; D is unresolved. V was shortened by 1 base and J by 6 bases, with 8 bases between the two germline ends. Germline CDR1 reads SGHNT; CDR2 reads YYREEE (reference sequence). This CDR3 contains 13 residues. As DNA, the CDR3 is TGTGCCAGCAGCTTGTACAGCCCCAATGAGCAGTTCTTC. Translated, it gives CASSLYSPNEQFF.

The chain links TRBV9 to TRBJ2-2, with 14 bases fitting TRBD2. V dropped 4 bases and J dropped 0; count of bases not matched to a gene: 5. The CDR3 runs 18 residues. Looked up from germline, CDR1 is SGDLS and CDR2 is YYNGEE. The CDR3 reads CASSLLTSGGANTGELFF. CDR3 in DNA: TGTGCCAGCAGCCTACTGACTAGCGGGGGGGCGAACACCGGGGAGCTGTTTTTT.

This rearrangement joins TRBV28 to TRBJ2-2, with 8 bases that match TRBD2. Germline V gene lookup returns CDR1 MDHEN and CDR2 SYDVKM. Trimming cost V 7 bases and J 3 bases; bases outside gene matches: 7. The CDR3 is 15 residues long. DNA of the CDR3: TGTGCCAGCAAAACCGGGACTAGGGACACCGGGGAGCTGTTTTTT. This translates into CASKTGTRDTGELFF.

The count of this clone is one. This chain joins TRBV11-3 and TRBJ2-3; 14 bases fit TRBD2. Germline CDR1 SGHNT, CDR2 YENEEA. The CDR3 extends over 14 amino acids. The V and J ends lost 8 bases and 15 bases, in that order; junction bases with no gene match: 13. The CDR3 region is CASRTGGLAGVVYF. In DNA form, the CDR3 reads TGTGCCAGCCGGACAGGGGGACTAGCGGGAGTTGTTTATTTT. Full variable domain (rest looked up from reference TRBV11-3 and TRBJ2-3): EAGVVQSPRYKIIEKKQPVAFWCNPISGHNTLYWYLQNLGQGPELLIRYENEEAVDDSQLPKDRFSAERLKGVDSTLKIQPAELGDSAVYLCASRTGGLAGVVYFGPGTRLTVL.

The chain has TRBV7-2 and TRBJ2-5; D is undetermined. The CDR3 runs 13 residues. V lost 5 bases to trimming and J lost 0 bases, with 7 bases between them. The germline V gene encodes CDR1 SGHTA and CDR2 FQGNSA. The CDR3 reads CASSPRYQETQYF. CDR3 coding DNA: TGTGCCAGCAGCCCGAGGTACCAAGAGACCCAGTACTTC.

The rearrangement joins TRBV25-1 to TRBJ1-4; TRBD1 might be the D (5 bases). There are 13 residues in the CDR3. Germline assignment: CDR1 MGHDK and CDR2 SYGVNS. Trimming took off 7 bases at V and 4 bases at J, with 10 bases between the two ends. The CDR3 sequence is CASNRQSNEKLFF. CDR3 DNA: TGTGCCAGCAACCGACAGAGTAATGAAAAACTGTTTTTT.

The chain is built from TRBV4-1 and TRBJ2-3; 7 positions match TRBD2. V lost 4 bases and J lost 0; bases outside the gene matches: 7. The CDR3 runs 16 residues. CDR1 and CDR2 from the germline V gene are MGHRA and YSYEKL. CDR3 loop: CASSRLAEPSTDTQYF. CDR3 nucleotide sequence: TGCGCCAGCAGCCGCCTAGCGGAGCCTAGCACAGATACGCAGTATTTT.

The V and J genes are TRBV3-1 (or the pseudogene TRBV3-2) and TRBJ2-5, with TRBD2 matching 10 bases. From germline, CDR1 is LGHDT and CDR2 YNNKEL (reference sequence). This CDR3 is built from 17 residues. V lost 5 bases, J lost 3 bases, and 12 bases stayed unmatched. The DNA of the CDR3 is TGTGCCAGCAGCAACTGGGGACCTAGCGGGGGCAAAGAGACCCAGTACTTC. It encodes CASSNWGPSGGKETQYF.

In its sample, this clone was seen once. The chain recombines TRBV24-1 with TRBJ1-4; TRBD1 matches 9 bases. Per the germline V gene, CDR1 is KGHDR and CDR2 is SFDVKD. The CDR3 is 15 residues long. The V segment lost 9 bases and the J segment 5 bases; nucleotides outside the gene matches: 9. The DNA of the CDR3 is TGTGCCACCTCGCTGGGGGGACAGGGAAATGAAAAACTGTTTTTT. Encoded protein: CATSLGGQGNEKLFF.

The chain combines TRBV7-3 with TRBJ2-5; 14 nucleotides align to TRBD2. The germline CDR1 and CDR2 sequences are SGHTA and FQGTGA. V lost 5 bases to trimming and J lost 4 bases; unmatched junction nucleotides: 9. The CDR3 contains 17 residues. CDR3 amino acids: CASSLRTSGRLRETQYF. The DNA for the CDR3 is TGTGCCAGCAGCCTTAGGACTAGCGGGAGGTTAAGAGAGACCCAGTACTTC.

V gene TRBV2 combines with J gene TRBJ1-4; 8 nucleotides align to TRBD1. The V segment lost 8 bases and the J segment 7 bases; nucleotides outside the gene matches: 3. Looked up from germline, CDR1 is SNHLY and CDR2 is FYNNEI. CDR3 length equals 12 residues. The CDR3 region is CASDRGGEKLFF. The CDR3 DNA follows: TGTGCCAGCGACAGGGGCGGTGAAAAACTGTTTTTT.